This T cell receptor beta chain was profiled in a study of T cell responses to AZD1222 COVID-19 vaccine. To note about this clone: The antigen is not known.

The study's findings and limits: Only a handful of people who got AZD1222 tested seropositive at baseline. Repertoire samples came only from after the peak T cell response. Spike-specific TCR breadth and depth were elevated following two AZD1222 doses. Unmutated variant regions are reportedly targeted by nearly half of spike-specific TCRs.

Assay: immunoSEQ multiplex PCR; the TCRdb copy retains only in-frame clones and omits some. The data hold about 160,000 clones, with 80% to 95% observed a single time. This CDR3 is 13 amino acids long. V dropped 2 bases and J dropped 5 bases, with 10 bases sitting between them. Germline CDR1 SGHTA, CDR2 FQGTGA. The receptor was derived from an adult in good health. This specimen consisted of peripheral blood, obtained on day 0 of AZD1222 vaccination. The chain recombines TRBV7-3 with TRBJ2-7; D remains unclear. CDR3 sequence reads: CASSLVGADEQYF. In nucleotides, the CDR3 is TGTGCCAGCAGCTTAGTAGGAGCCGACGAGCAGTACTTC.